Listed below are T cell receptor beta chains from one sample, sequenced in a study of OX40 agonist ivuxolimab in advanced cancers. Libraries were prepared by immunoSEQ multiplex PCR; TCRdb keeps only in-frame clonotypes and omits some of them. This table holds tens of thousands of clones, approximately 90% found once. Sequencing was performed on CD4+ or CD8+ T cells sorted from blood, taken in a trial of the OX40 agonist ivuxolimab. These receptors all come from an adult with an advanced solid tumor such as melanoma, head and neck, liver or kidney cancer. The CDR3 runs from the conserved cysteine through the conserved F or W. For some rows the clone size is stated as once, few or many, or as a class when expanded; others skip it.

length | J | size | V | CDR3
17 | TRBJ1-2 | NA | TRBV28 | CASSSRLPRSPSYGYTF
15 | TRBJ1-4 | NA | TRBV15 | CATSLAGTINEKLFF
16 | TRBJ2-5 | NA | TRBV5-4 | CASSLGLAGDQETQYF
12 | TRBJ2-1 | NA | TRBV6-1 | CASSEGTNEQFF
14 | TRBJ1-6 | NA | TRBV11-1 | CASSWGQVNSPLHF
12 | TRBJ1-6 | NA | TRBV28 | CASRGSYSPLHF
13 | TRBJ1-1 | once | TRBV5-4 | CASSLDGGRLAFF
14 | TRBJ2-5 | NA | TRBV7-2 | CASSLGTSEETQYF
16 | TRBJ1-3 | NA | TRBV5-6 | CASTILGDGSGNTIYF
14 | TRBJ1-5 | NA | TRBV7-6 | CASSPRGSGQPQHF
15 | TRBJ1-2 | NA | TRBV6-1 | CASSVDRSVPYGYTF
14 | TRBJ1-2 | NA | TRBV6-1 | CASSDGAQGLGYTF
14 | TRBJ1-3 | NA | TRBV2 | CATKRDLSGNTIYF
12 | TRBJ2-7 | NA | TRBV6-1 | CASRPDRHEQYF
16 | TRBJ1-1 | NA | TRBV9 | CASSAGDGVRGTEAFF
14 | TRBJ2-3 | NA | TRBV19 | CASSFGAATDTQYF
18 | TRBJ2-2 | NA | TRBV5-1 | CASSLESRAGGNTGELFF
14 | TRBJ2-5 | NA | TRBV25-1 | CASSDYRGQETQYF
15 | TRBJ2-7 | NA | TRBV7-9 | CASSLVGAQTYEQYF
14 | TRBJ1-5 | once | TRBV6-1 | CASSASGPGQPQHF
12 | TRBJ1-2 | NA | TRBV28 | CASSLISFGYTF
14 | TRBJ1-3 | NA | TRBV30 | CAWSRGTGEATIYF
13 | TRBJ2-7 | NA | TRBV9 | CASSETGTGPQGF
14 | TRBJ1-4 | NA | TRBV5-6 | CASSWDSGNEKLFF
14 | TRBJ1-2 | NA | TRBV2 | CASSEQGSDYGYTF
15 | TRBJ2-5 | NA | TRBV5-1 | CASSLEEGAWETQYF
15 | TRBJ1-3 | NA | TRBV5-4 | CASSARQGAGNTIYF
14 | TRBJ1-2 | NA | TRBV4-2 | CASSQATGEIGYTF
13 | TRBJ1-5 | NA | TRBV5-1 | CASSLAEKGPQHF
14 | TRBJ2-7 | once | TRBV9 | CASSPPTPGAAQYF
13 | TRBJ2-3 | NA | TRBV27 | CASRTPGAGGQYF
14 | TRBJ1-2 | NA | TRBV6-6 | CASSYRQGDYGYTF